This T cell receptor (beta chain) came from a study of cytomegalovirus exposure and HLA in healthy donors. Trimming took off 6 bases at V and 10 bases at J, with 22 bases between the two ends. The CDR3 covers 15 residues. From germline, CDR1 is MRHNA and CDR2 SNTAGT. The protocol was immunoSEQ multiplex PCR, while the TCRdb copy is restricted to in-frame clones and leaves out a portion. The table shows approximately 82,000 clones, with 85% to 95% occurring only once. This clone has a count of ten or more. What it binds is unknown. Study-wide points: Cytomegalovirus status, reportedly, was diagnosed with high specificity and sensitivity by the classifier. In vitro assays verified that three CMV-associated chains recognized CMV antigens specifically.

Sequencing was carried out using PBMCs. This clonotype was sampled from a man aged 18 to 30 in good health and CMV-seronegative. The rearrangement links TRBV6-4 to TRBJ2-1, with D perhaps matching TRBD1 (6 bases). The CDR3 protein is CASRTFPQGLKEQFF. The CDR3 DNA sequence: TGTGCCAGCAGGACCTTCCCACAGGGTTTGAAGGAGCAGTTCTTC.